This T cell receptor (beta chain) comes out of a study of cytomegalovirus exposure and HLA in healthy donors. CDR1 and CDR2 from the germline V gene are SGHTA and FQGNSA. This CDR3 spans 15 amino acids. V was pared by 6 bases and J by 2 bases, with 16 bases between. PCR amplification relied on 60 Vbeta primers (plus 13 Jbeta primers). Clones were read by immunoSEQ multiplex PCR, and TCRdb kept only the in-frame ones, dropping some. The profile covers 100,000 to 150,000 clones, with 81% appearing a single time and approximately 4% taken by the ten largest. Sequencing input: PBMCs. The origin of this receptor is a man between 18 and 35 years old in good health and CMV-seropositive. V gene TRBV7-2 combines with J gene TRBJ2-5; possible D gene TRBD1, 5 bases. In DNA form, the CDR3 reads TGTGCCAGCAGTCCAGTTTGGGGCAGACAAGAGACCCAGTACTTC. This gives the protein CASSPVWGRQETQYF.